Listed here are 9 T cell receptor beta chains from one sample, sequenced in a study of Tregs in tolerant kidney transplant recipients. The protocol was immunoSEQ multiplex PCR, while the TCRdb copy is restricted to in-frame clones and leaves out a portion. In the table there are 200,000 to 300,000 clones, about 80% of which are singletons. Sequenced input: CD4+ T cells from blood. The receptors were sampled from a human donor in good health.

This chain connects TRBV11-2 to TRBJ2-2; 13 bases map to TRBD2. The CDR3 has 19 residues. Germline loops: CDR1 SGHAT, CDR2 FQNNGV. The trim removed 5 bases at V and 2 bases at J, leaving 11 bases unmatched. The CDR3 region has the DNA TGTGCCAGCAGCCGTCGGACTAGCGGGAGAAGCCGAAACACCGGGGAGCTGTTTTTT. Its protein is CASSRRTSGRSRNTGELFF.

The CDR3 nucleotides are TGCGCCAGCAGCATGGGACAGGGAATACCCAATGAGCAGTTCTTC. Protein product: CASSMGQGIPNEQFF. The J gene is TRBJ2-1, the V gene TRBV5-1; 9 nucleotides match TRBD1. In germline, CDR1 is SGHRS, CDR2 YFSETQ. CDR3 length equals 15 residues. V shed 4 bases and J 6 bases; nucleotides not matched to a gene: 8.

The V call is TRBV5-1, the J call TRBJ2-6; D is unresolved. V was pared by 4 bases and J by 0 bases, with 8 bases between. Germline V gene sequence: CDR1 SGHRS, CDR2 YFSETQ. The CDR3 contains 15 residues. CDR3 loop: CASSGYSSGANVLTF. The CDR3 coding sequence is TGCGCCAGCAGCGGATACTCCTCTGGGGCCAACGTCCTGACTTTC.

This clone was recorded once. The chain has TRBV5-1 and TRBJ1-6; D is perhaps TRBD1 (6 bases). Trimming pared 0 bases from V and 8 bases from J, leaving 15 bases between. Germline loops: CDR1 SGHRS, CDR2 YFSETQ. The CDR3 runs 16 residues. The CDR3 DNA reads TGCGCCAGCAGCTTGGCCCTCAGGGACATCGATTCACCCCTCCACTTT. It specifies CASSLALRDIDSPLHF.

In nucleotides, the CDR3 is TGTGCCAGCAGGACTGGGGGCTGGAACACTGAAGCTTTCTTT. Translation: CASRTGGWNTEAFF. The rearrangement uses TRBV6-1 and TRBJ1-1, with D possibly being TRBD1 (6 bases). Germline lookup yields CDR1 MNHNS and CDR2 SASEGT. The CDR3 runs 14 residues. Trimming took 6 bases from V and 1 from J, leaving 12 bases between them.

This chain uses TRBV6-5 with TRBJ2-3, with TRBD1 matching 10 bases. V lost 6 bases to trimming and J lost 6 bases; unmatched junction nucleotides: 3. This CDR3 has 13 residues. CDR1 MNHEY and CDR2 SVGAGI come from the germline V gene. CDR3 sequence (DNA): TGTGCCAGCAGGAGACAGGGGGCTGATACGCAGTATTTT. Its translation: CASRRQGADTQYF.

The chain links TRBV13 to TRBJ2-7; D is undetermined. V lost 5 bases, J lost 0 bases, and 14 bases lay in between. This CDR3 spans 15 amino acids. CDR1 and CDR2 from the germline V gene are PRHDT and FYEKMQ (reference sequence). CDR3 DNA sequence: TGTGCCAGCAGCCTAAGGACCGGTAGCTCCTACGAGCAGTACTTC. Translating it yields CASSLRTGSSYEQYF.

V usage is TRBV6-5 and J usage is TRBJ2-1; TRBD2 matches 8 bases. V gave up 4 bases and J gave up 0 bases; unmatched junction bases: 2. CDR3 length equals 15 residues. CDR1 is MNHEY, CDR2 SVGAGI, per germline. The CDR3, as DNA: TGTGCCAGCAGTTTAGCGGGAAGCTCCTACAATGAGCAGTTCTTC. Translation: CASSLAGSSYNEQFF.

The V and J genes are TRBV19 and TRBJ1-4; TRBD1 might be the D (6 bases). V shed 7 bases and J shed 4 bases, with 13 bases lying between them. The length of the CDR3 is 14 residues. Germline V gives CDR1 LNHDA, CDR2 SQIVND (reference sequence). CDR3 nucleotides: TGTGCCAGTATGAGGGGGGTAGATAATGAAAAACTGTTTTTT. This sequence encodes CASMRGVDNEKLFF.